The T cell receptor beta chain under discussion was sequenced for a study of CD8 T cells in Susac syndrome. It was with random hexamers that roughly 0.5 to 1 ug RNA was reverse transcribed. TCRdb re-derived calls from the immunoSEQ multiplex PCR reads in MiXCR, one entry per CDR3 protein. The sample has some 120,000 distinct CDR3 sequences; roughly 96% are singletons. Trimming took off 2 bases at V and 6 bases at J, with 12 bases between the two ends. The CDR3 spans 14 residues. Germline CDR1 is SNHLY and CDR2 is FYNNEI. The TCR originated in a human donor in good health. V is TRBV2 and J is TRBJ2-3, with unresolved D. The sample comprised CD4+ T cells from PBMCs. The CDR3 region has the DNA TGTGCCAGCAGTGAATTGTTGTCGGTCGATACGCAGTATTTT. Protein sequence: CASSELLSVDTQYF. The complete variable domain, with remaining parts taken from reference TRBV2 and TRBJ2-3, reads EPEVTQTPSHQVTQMGQEVILRCVPISNHLYFYWYRQILGQKVEFLVSFYNNEISEKSEIFDDQFSVERPDGSNFTLKIRSTKLEDSAMYFCASSELLSVDTQYFGPGTRLTVL.